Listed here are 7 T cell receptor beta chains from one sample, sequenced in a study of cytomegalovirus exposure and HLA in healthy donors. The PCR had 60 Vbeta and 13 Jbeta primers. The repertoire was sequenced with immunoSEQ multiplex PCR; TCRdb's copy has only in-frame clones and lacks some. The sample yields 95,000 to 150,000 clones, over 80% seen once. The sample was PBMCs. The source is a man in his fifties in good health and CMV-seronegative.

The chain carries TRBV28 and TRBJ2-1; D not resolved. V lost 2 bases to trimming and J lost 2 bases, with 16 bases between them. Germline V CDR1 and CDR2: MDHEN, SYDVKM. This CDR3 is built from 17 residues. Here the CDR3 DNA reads TGTGCCAGCAGTTTAACACAATGGCGGAAGACCTACAATGAGCAGTTCTTC. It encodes CASSLTQWRKTYNEQFF.

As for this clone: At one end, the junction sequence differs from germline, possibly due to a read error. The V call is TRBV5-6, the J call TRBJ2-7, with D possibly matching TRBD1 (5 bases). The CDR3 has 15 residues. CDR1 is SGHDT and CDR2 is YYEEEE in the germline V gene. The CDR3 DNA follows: TGTCCCAGCAGCTTGCCAGGGATAGGCACCTACGAGCAGTACTTC. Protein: CPSSLPGIGTYEQYF.

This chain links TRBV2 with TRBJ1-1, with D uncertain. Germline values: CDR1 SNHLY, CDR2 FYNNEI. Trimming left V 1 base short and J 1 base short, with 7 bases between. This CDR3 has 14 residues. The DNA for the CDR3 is TGTGCCAGCAGTGAAGTCTATGGGAACACTGAAGCTTTCTTT. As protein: CASSEVYGNTEAFF.

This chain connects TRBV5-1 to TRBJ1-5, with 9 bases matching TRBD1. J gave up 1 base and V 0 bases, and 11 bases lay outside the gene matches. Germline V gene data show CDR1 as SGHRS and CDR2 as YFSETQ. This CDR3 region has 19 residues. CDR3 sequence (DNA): TGCGCCAGCAGCTTGGGGACAGGGGCGCAAGTTAGGAGCAATCAGCCCCAGCATTTT. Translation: CASSLGTGAQVRSNQPQHF.

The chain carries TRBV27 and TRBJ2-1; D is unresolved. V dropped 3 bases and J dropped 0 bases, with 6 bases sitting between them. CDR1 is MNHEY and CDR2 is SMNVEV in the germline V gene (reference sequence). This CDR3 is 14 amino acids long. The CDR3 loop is CASSLSPSYNEQFF. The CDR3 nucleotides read TGTGCCAGCAGTTTGTCTCCCTCCTACAATGAGCAGTTCTTC.

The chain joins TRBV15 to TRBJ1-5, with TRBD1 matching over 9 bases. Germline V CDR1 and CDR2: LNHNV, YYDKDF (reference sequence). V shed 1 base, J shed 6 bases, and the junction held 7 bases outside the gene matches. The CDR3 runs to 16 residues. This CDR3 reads CATSRGGQGIGQPQHF. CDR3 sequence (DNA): TGTGCCACCAGCAGAGGCGGACAGGGGATAGGTCAGCCCCAGCATTTT. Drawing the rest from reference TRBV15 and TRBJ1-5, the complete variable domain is DAMVIQNPRYQVTQFGKPVTLSCSQTLNHNVMYWYQQKSSQAPKLLFHYYDKDFNNEADTPDNFQSRRPNTSFCFLDIRSPGLGDTAMYLCATSRGGQGIGQPQHFGDGTRLSIL.

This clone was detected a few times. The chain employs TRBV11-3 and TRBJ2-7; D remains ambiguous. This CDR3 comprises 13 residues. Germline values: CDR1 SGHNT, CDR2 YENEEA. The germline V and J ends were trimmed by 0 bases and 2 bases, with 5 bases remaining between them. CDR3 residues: CASSLDPTYEQYF. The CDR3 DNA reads TGTGCCAGCAGCTTAGATCCCACCTACGAGCAGTACTTC.